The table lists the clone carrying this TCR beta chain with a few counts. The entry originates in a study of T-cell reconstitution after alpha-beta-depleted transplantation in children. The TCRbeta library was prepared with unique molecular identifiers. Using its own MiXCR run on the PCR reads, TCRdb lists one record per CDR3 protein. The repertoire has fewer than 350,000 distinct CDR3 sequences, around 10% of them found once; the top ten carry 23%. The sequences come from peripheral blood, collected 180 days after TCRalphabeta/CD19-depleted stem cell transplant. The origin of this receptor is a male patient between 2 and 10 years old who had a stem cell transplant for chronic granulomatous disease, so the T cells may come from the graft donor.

The CDR3 is CASSYSGQGAGEQYF. The CDR3 nucleotides are TGTGCCAGCAGTTACTCGGGACAGGGGGCTGGGGAGCAGTACTTC. The chain recombines TRBV6-5 with TRBJ2-7; 12 nucleotides match TRBD1. Germline-derived CDR1 and CDR2 are MNHEY and SVGAGI. This CDR3 has 15 amino acids. The J segment lost 7 bases and the V segment lost 0 bases, leaving 4 bases of the junction unmatched.